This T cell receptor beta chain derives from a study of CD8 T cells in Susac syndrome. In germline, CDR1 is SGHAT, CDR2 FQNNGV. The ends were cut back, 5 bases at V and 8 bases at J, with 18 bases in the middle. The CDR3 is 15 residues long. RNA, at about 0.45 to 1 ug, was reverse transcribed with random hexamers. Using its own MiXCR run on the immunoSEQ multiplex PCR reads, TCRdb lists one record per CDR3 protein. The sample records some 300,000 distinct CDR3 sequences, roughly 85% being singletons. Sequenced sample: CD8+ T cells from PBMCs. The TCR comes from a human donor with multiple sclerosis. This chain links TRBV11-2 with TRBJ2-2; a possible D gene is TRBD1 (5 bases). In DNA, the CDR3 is TGTGCCAGCAGCCCGCCGGCAGGGAAAGTGGGGGAGCTGTTTTTT. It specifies CASSPPAGKVGELFF.